This TCR beta chain was sequenced in a study of blood T cell repertoires in COVID-19. As for the study in general: PBMCs, B-cell-depleted T cells, or T cells were the source of the cDNA or gDNA that made up the material.

CDR1 is SEHNR, CDR2 FQNEAQ, per germline (reference sequence). The CDR3 covers 16 residues. Trimming left V 5 bases short and J 0 bases short, with 17 bases between. TCRdb keeps only in-frame clones here, not all; method: immunoSEQ multiplex PCR. The data show approximately 61,000 clones, about 78% seen once. Source material: peripheral blood. The TCR originated in a man at least 80 years old with active or convalescent COVID-19. The V gene is TRBV7-9, the J gene TRBJ2-7; a possible D gene is TRBD1 (8 bases). The CDR3 is CASSPRAGQDSYEQYF. The CDR3 DNA sequence: TGTGCCAGCAGCCCGAGAGCGGGACAGGACTCCTACGAGCAGTACTTC.